These 6 T cell receptor beta chains came from one sample sequenced in a study of cytomegalovirus exposure and HLA in healthy donors. The PCR ran on 60 Vbeta and 13 Jbeta primers. The data were produced by immunoSEQ multiplex PCR, yet TCRdb's version contains in-frame clones alone and is incomplete. The data hold approximately 88,000 clones, with about four fifths observed a single time. Sequencing was performed on PBMCs. These receptors were taken from a man aged 18 to 30 in good health and CMV-seropositive.

V is TRBV2 and J is TRBJ2-1, with 8 bases matching TRBD2. CDR3 length: 15 amino acids. Germline CDR1 reads SNHLY; CDR2 reads FYNNEI. V lost 8 bases and J lost 4; bases outside the gene matches: 10. CDR3 nucleotide sequence: TGTGCCAGCCGTGGGAGACTAGCGTTGTACAATGAGCAGTTCTTC. Translated, it gives CASRGRLALYNEQFF.

V usage is TRBV15 and J usage is TRBJ2-7, with 7 nucleotides matching TRBD2. CDR1 is LNHNV and CDR2 is YYDKDF in the germline V gene (reference sequence). The V and J ends lost 5 bases and 1 base, in that order; junction bases with no gene match: 8. CDR3 length equals 15 residues. CDR3 protein: CATSEGSGTSYEQYF. The CDR3, as DNA: TGTGCCACCAGCGAGGGGAGCGGGACTTCCTACGAGCAGTACTTC.

The chain links TRBV6-1 to TRBJ1-2; no reliable D call. The germline V gene encodes CDR1 MNHNS and CDR2 SASEGT. The CDR3 is 12 amino acids. The ends were cut back, 5 bases at V and 5 bases at J, with 9 bases in the middle. This CDR3 is CASSTDAYGYTF. As DNA, the CDR3 is TGTGCCAGCAGTACAGACGCGTATGGCTACACCTTC.

This chain uses TRBV10-2 with TRBJ2-3; 8 nucleotides align to TRBD2. The CDR3 sequence is 15 residues long. CDR1 WSHSY and CDR2 SAAADI come from the germline V gene. J was trimmed by 6 bases and V by 5 bases; bases with no gene match: 10. Here the CDR3 DNA reads TGCGCCAGCAGTTACGGAGCGGGAGAGGGGGATACGCAGTATTTT. This sequence encodes CASSYGAGEGDTQYF.

This chain uses TRBV4-1 with TRBJ2-5; TRBD2 matches 12 bases. The CDR3 runs to 17 residues. Losses at the gene ends were 1 base for V and 4 bases for J; bases not matched to a gene: 7. CDR1 is MGHRA and CDR2 is YSYEKL in the germline V gene. The DNA of the CDR3 is TGCGCCAGCAGCCAAGTCCGAGCGGGACTAGCGGGAGAGACCCAGTACTTC. Its translation is CASSQVRAGLAGETQYF.

This rearrangement joins TRBV29-1 to TRBJ1-2; tentatively, D is TRBD1 (6 bases). The CDR3 spans 14 residues. Trimming shortened V by 6 bases and J by 0 bases, and 14 bases separated the two germline ends. Germline CDR1 SQVTM, CDR2 ANQGSEA. CDR3 coding DNA: TGCAGCGTGCACGACAGGACCTCTAACTATGGCTACACCTTC. Its protein is CSVHDRTSNYGYTF.